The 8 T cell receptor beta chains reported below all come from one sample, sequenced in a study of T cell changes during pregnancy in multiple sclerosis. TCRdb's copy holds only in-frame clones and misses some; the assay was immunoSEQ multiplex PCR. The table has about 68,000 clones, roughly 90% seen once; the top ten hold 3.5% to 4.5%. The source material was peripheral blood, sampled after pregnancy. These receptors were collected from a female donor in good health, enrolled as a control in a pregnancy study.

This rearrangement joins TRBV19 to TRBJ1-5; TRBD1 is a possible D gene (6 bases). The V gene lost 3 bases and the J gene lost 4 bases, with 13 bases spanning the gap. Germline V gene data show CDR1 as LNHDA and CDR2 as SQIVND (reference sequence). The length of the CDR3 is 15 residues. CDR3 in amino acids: CASSIGQPLNQPQHF. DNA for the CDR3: TGTGCCAGTAGTATCGGACAGCCCCTTAATCAGCCCCAGCATTTT.

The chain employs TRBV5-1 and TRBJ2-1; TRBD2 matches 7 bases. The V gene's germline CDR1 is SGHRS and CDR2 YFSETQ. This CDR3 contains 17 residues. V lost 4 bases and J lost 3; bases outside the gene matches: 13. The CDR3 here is CASSGTLAATVYNEQFF. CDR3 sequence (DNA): TGCGCCAGCAGCGGTACGCTAGCGGCTACTGTCTACAATGAGCAGTTCTTC. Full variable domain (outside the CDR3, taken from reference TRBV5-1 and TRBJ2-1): KAGVTQTPRYLIKTRGQQVTLSCSPISGHRSVSWYQQTPGQGLQFLFEYFSETQRNKGNFPGRFSGRQFSNSRSEMNVSTLELGDSALYLCASSGTLAATVYNEQFFGPGTRLTVL.

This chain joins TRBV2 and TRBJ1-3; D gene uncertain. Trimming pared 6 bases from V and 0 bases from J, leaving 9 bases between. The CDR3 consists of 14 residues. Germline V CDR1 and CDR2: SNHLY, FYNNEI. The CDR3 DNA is TGTGCCAGCAGGAGGGCCAACTCTGGAAACACCATATATTTT. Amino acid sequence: CASRRANSGNTIYF.

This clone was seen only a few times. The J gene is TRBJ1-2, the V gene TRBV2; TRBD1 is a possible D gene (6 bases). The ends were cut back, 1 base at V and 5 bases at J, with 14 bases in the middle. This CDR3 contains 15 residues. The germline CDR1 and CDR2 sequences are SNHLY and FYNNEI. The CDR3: CASSEGWGGQYGYTF. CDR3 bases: TGTGCCAGCAGTGAAGGGTGGGGGGGGCAATATGGCTACACCTTC.

Written as DNA, the CDR3 is TGTGCCAGCAGCCTCTCTTTGGACACCCCCGGTATCACCTTC. This translates into CASSLSLDTPGITF. The rearrangement uses TRBV5-8 and TRBJ1-2; D perhaps matches TRBD1 (5 bases). CDR3 size: 14 residues. V lost 4 bases, J lost 13 bases, and 23 bases lay in between. Germline CDR1 is SGHTS and CDR2 is YDEGEE. The full variable domain, its missing parts supplied by reference TRBV5-8 and TRBJ1-2, is EAGVTQSPTHLIKTRGQQATLRCSPISGHTSVYWYQQALGLGLQFLLWYDEGEERNRGNFPPRFSGRQFPNYSSELNVNALELEDSALYLCASSLSLDTPGITFGSGTRLTVV.

The CDR3 here is CSVAGQGGGTGELFF. CDR3 DNA sequence: TGCAGCGTAGCCGGACAGGGAGGGGGCACCGGGGAGCTGTTTTTT. This chain links TRBV29-1 with TRBJ2-2; the D gene is possibly TRBD1 (8 bases). The length of the CDR3 is 15 residues. The V gene's germline CDR1 is SQVTM and CDR2 ANQGSEA. The ends were cut back, 6 bases at V and 4 bases at J, with 18 bases in the middle.

The CDR3 bases are TGTGCCAGCAGTTTACTGGGAGATTCGGTGGAGCAGTACTTC. This gives the protein CASSLLGDSVEQYF. The gene calls are TRBV27 and TRBJ2-7; tentative D call: TRBD2 (5 bases). V dropped 2 bases and J dropped 7 bases, with 15 bases sitting between them. The germline gives CDR1 MNHEY, CDR2 SMNVEV (reference sequence). This CDR3 is built from 14 residues.

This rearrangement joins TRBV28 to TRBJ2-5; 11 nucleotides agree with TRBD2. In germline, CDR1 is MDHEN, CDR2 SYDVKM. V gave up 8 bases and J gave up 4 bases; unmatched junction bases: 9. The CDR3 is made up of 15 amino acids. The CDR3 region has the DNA TGTGCCAGCGGGACGACTAGCGGGGCGAGAGAGACCCAGTACTTC. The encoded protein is CASGTTSGARETQYF.